The clone carrying this TCR beta chain was seen ten or more times. The antigen is undetermined. This sample was included in a study of T-cell reconstitution after alpha-beta-depleted transplantation in children. Whole-study findings and limits: The study reportedly traced alpha-beta T cells about two months after transplant to several hundred expanded graft clones.

A library of TCRbeta sequences, prepared with unique molecular identifiers, was generated. In TCRdb, the PCR reads were re-called with MiXCR into one record per CDR3 protein. The data show 240,000 or so distinct CDR3 sequences, just under 8.5% seen once. The TCR sequence derives from a male patient younger than 18 who had a stem cell transplant for acute lymphoblastic leukemia, so the T cells may come from the graft donor. The source was PBMCs, mostly from graft donor cells, collected 180 days after TCRalphabeta/CD19-depleted stem cell transplant.

CDR3 amino acids: CASSLEGALGQPQHF. The CDR3 DNA follows: TGCGCCAGCAGCTTGGAGGGAGCCCTGGGGCAGCCCCAGCATTTT. The chain couples TRBV5-1 to TRBJ1-5; no clear D gene. Per germline, CDR1 SGHRS and CDR2 YFSETQ. This CDR3 has 15 residues. V lost 0 bases to trimming and J lost 7 bases, with 14 bases between them. Full variable domain (outside the CDR3, taken from reference TRBV5-1 and TRBJ1-5): KAGVTQTPRYLIKTRGQQVTLSCSPISGHRSVSWYQQTPGQGLQFLFEYFSETQRNKGNFPGRFSGRQFSNSRSEMNVSTLELGDSALYLCASSLEGALGQPQHFGDGTRLSIL.